This T cell receptor beta chain stems from a study of Ad26.COV2.S vaccination and SARS-CoV-2 variants. Study-level information: Each vaccinee took Ad26.COV2.S intramuscularly, once or twice 56 days apart.

The treatment: 15 to 20 received Ad26.COV2.S at low or high dose, single or two shots; a few received placebo; per-sample allocation not given. The study sampled participants on day 63 after the first vaccine or placebo injection. The CDR3 is 12 residues long. This table comes from immunoSEQ multiplex PCR, and its TCRdb copy is limited to in-frame clones, with some not included. Among around 370,000 clones, approximately 81% were seen once, and the ten largest hold 2.5% to 3.5%. The study's findings and limits: There was a possibility that the TCR breadth and depth analyses underestimated total T cell responses.

This clone was seen a few times. Its target is not known. The chain recombines TRBV21-1 with TRBJ1-3. TRBV21-1 is annotated as a pseudogene. The clonotype was recovered from a person aged 18-65 years who received the Ad26.COV2.S COVID-19 vaccine or a placebo. This specimen consisted of peripheral blood, obtained in a trial of Ad26.COV2.S vaccine versus placebo. CDR3 sequence: CASSRGGNTIYF. CDR3 in DNA: TGTGCCAGCAGCAGGGGTGGAAACACCATATATTTT.